This TCR beta chain emerged from a study of PD-1 blockade in mismatch repair-deficient tumors (dated by TCRdb to 2016 to 2017). In the study overall: Between late 2013 and September 2016, the trial enrolled about 93 consecutive patients with approximately twelve mismatch repair-deficient cancer types, every one of whom had been previously treated and was progressing. Tumor-associated T cell clones were tracked in the peripheral blood of patients responding to PD-1 blockade by deep sequencing of TCR CDR3 regions. Overall study outcomes, separate from this receptor: Rapid expansion after pembrolizumab followed by contraction, generally before radiologic responses, was shown by tumor-resident clones, which were often undetectable in blood before treatment.

As concerns this clone: It lacks a known antigen. Per-base quality was not reported, and no clone a single base away is much larger than it.

The library was made by the immunoSEQ multiplex PCR assay. The table comes from immuneACCESS by way of TCRdb, which keeps in-frame sequences with V and J called. Part of the clones is missing from these tables; in studies checked, under half for an unresolved V gene and the rest for unknown reasons. The sample includes some 100,000 clones, with 70% to 85% observed a single time. Jointly, the top ten make up 6.3% of the sample. For every enrolled patient, mismatch repair deficiency was confirmed by either polymerase chain reaction or immunohistochemistry. TCR sequencing was performed for a few patients who responded to pembrolizumab therapy. In the phase II trial, pembrolizumab PD-1 blockade was tested prospectively in advanced mismatch repair-deficient cancers, no matter which tissue of origin the cancers came from. Serial peripheral blood T cell samples were collected before and at multiple times after starting PD-1 blockade. Blood sampling time points were reported as weeks after the first dose of pembrolizumab.

The CDR3 runs 17 residues from the cysteine to the phenylalanine. Here the CDR3 DNA is all that survives: 51 bases in frame from base 1. Here V drops 4 bases and J drops 0 bases, and the junction holds 9 bases not matched to any gene. CDR1 is given as SGHDN and CDR2 as FVKESK, both from the germline V gene. The origin of this receptor is an adult with mismatch repair-deficient cancer. Source: peripheral blood, taken about 33 weeks after starting pembrolizumab. The chain joins TRBV14 to TRBJ2-1; 7 bases in between match TRBD2. The nucleotide sequence reads TGTGCCAGCAGCCTCTTTTCGGGGGGAGGCTCCTACAATGAGCAGTTCTTC. It translates to CASSLFSGGGSYNEQFF.